The T cell receptor (beta chain) described here comes from a study of control samples from healthy donors and cancer patients. V dropped 10 bases and J dropped 0 bases, with 15 bases sitting between them. Germline V lookup: CDR1 ENHRY, CDR2 SYGVKD. CDR3 length equals 14 residues. The table came from immunoSEQ multiplex PCR; TCRdb's copy has only in-frame clones and leaves some out. The table shows 150,000 to 200,000 clones, with 75% to 95% occurring only once. The sequencing sample was made of blood. The V call is TRBV10-3, the J call TRBJ1-1, with TRBD1 as a possible D gene (5 bases). The clonotype comes from a woman aged 40 to 49 in good health. CDR3 coding DNA: TGTGCCACTACAGGTGGCGGCGTGAACACTGAAGCTTTCTTT. Encoded protein: CATTGGGVNTEAFF.